Listed below are T cell receptor beta chains from one sample, sequenced in a study of T cell responses to AZD1222 COVID-19 vaccine. Profiled with immunoSEQ multiplex PCR; TCRdb holds only in-frame clones, not every one. The sample consists of about 99,000 clones, more than 90% of them appearing once. Source: peripheral blood, taken on day 0 of AZD1222 vaccination. The receptors were gathered from an adult in good health. Both conserved end residues are part of each CDR3. The D gene is left open where the match is weak. Only some rows state a clone size, as once, few, many or a class for expanded clones.

v_gene	j_gene	abundance	d_gene	CDR3aa	CDR3nt
TRBV4-3	TRBJ1-3	-	-	CASSQTGGNTIYF	TGCGCCAGCAGCCAGACCGGTGGAAACACCATATATTTT
TRBV18	TRBJ1-5	-	-	CASSRGTVNKGNQPQHF	TGTGCCAGCTCACGAGGCACCGTGAACAAAGGTAATCAGCCCCAGCATTTT
TRBV5-8	TRBJ2-2	few	-	CASSPEGIFGELFF	TGTGCCAGCAGCCCGGAGGGAATATTCGGGGAGCTGTTTTTT
TRBV5-4	TRBJ2-7	once	-	CASSSPWEGDNEQYF	TGTGCCAGCAGCTCCCCCTGGGAGGGGGACAACGAGCAGTACTTC
TRBV18	TRBJ1-1	-	-	CASSPGVMNTEAFF	TGTGCCAGCTCACCAGGCGTCATGAACACTGAAGCTTTCTTT
TRBV9	TRBJ2-2	-	-	CASSVAQGGTGELFF	TGTGCCAGCAGCGTAGCACAGGGAGGGACCGGGGAGCTGTTTTTT
TRBV5-5	TRBJ1-1	-	-	CASSLAIHSNTEAFF	TGTGCCAGCAGCTTGGCGATCCACTCAAACACTGAAGCTTTCTTT
TRBV7-9	TRBJ2-3	-	-	CASSLTRNADTQYF	TGTGCCAGCAGCTTAACCCGCAATGCAGATACGCAGTATTTT
TRBV2	TRBJ2-7	-	TRBD1	CASSAGQIMSYEQYF	TGTGCCAGCAGTGCGGGACAGATTATGTCCTACGAGCAGTACTTC
TRBV7-2	TRBJ1-3	-	-	CASSLRSTGTGNTIYF	TGTGCCAGCAGCTTAAGATCTACGGGAACTGGAAACACCATATATTTT
TRBV6-4	TRBJ1-5	few	-	CASSSDGNQPQHF	TGTGCCAGCAGCTCGGACGGGAATCAGCCCCAGCATTTT
TRBV27	TRBJ1-5	-	-	CASSLREGNQPQHF	TGTGCCAGCAGTTTACGGGAAGGTAATCAGCCCCAGCATTTT
TRBV28	TRBJ2-7	-	TRBD1	CASSLTDRDPQYF	TGTGCCAGCAGCCTGACCGACAGGGACCCCCAGTACTTC
TRBV5-1	TRBJ2-1	-	-	CASSPQGSDEQFF	TGCGCCAGCAGCCCGCAGGGTAGCGATGAGCAGTTCTTC
TRBV4-1	TRBJ2-2	-	-	CASSISNTGELFF	TGCGCCAGCAGCATCTCTAACACCGGGGAGCTGTTTTTT
TRBV19	TRBJ1-1	-	-	CASSILGGGSFSAEAFF	TGTGCCAGTAGTATACTCGGTGGGGGTTCGTTCAGCGCTGAAGCTTTCTTT
TRBV12-3/TRBV12-4	TRBJ1-2	-	-	CASSANLFPGYTF	TGTGCCAGCAGTGCAAACCTTTTCCCTGGCTACACCTTC
TRBV2	TRBJ2-5	few	-	CASSPLDKSQETQYF	TGTGCCAGCAGTCCACTCGACAAGTCTCAAGAGACCCAGTACTTC
TRBV18	TRBJ2-2	-	TRBD1	CASSKPRTGQNTGELFF	TGTGCCAGCTCCAAACCGCGGACAGGGCAGAACACCGGGGAGCTGTTTTTT
TRBV5-4	TRBJ2-3	-	TRBD1	CASSLGQGGGTDTQYF	TGTGCCAGCAGCCTCGGACAGGGGGGGGGCACAGATACGCAGTATTTT
TRBV2	TRBJ1-3	-	-	CASTIQASGNTIYF	TGTGCCAGCACCATCCAGGCCTCTGGAAACACCATATATTTT
TRBV2	TRBJ2-3	-	TRBD1	CASSTTGGRTDTQYF	TGTGCCAGCAGTACAACAGGGGGTCGCACAGATACGCAGTATTTT
TRBV28	TRBJ2-1	once	TRBD2	CASRQLAGGLNEQFF	TGTGCCAGCAGGCAACTAGCGGGAGGCCTAAATGAGCAGTTCTTC
TRBV19	TRBJ2-7	-	-	CASSTPRSYEQYF	TGTGCCAGTAGTACCCCTAGGTCCTACGAGCAGTACTTC
TRBV27	TRBJ1-5	-	-	CASSLSSGAGNQPQHF	TGTGCCAGCAGTTTGAGTTCAGGGGCGGGCAATCAGCCCCAGCATTTT
TRBV28	TRBJ1-3	-	-	CASSTHNTIYF	TGTGCCAGCAGCACCCACAACACCATATATTTT
TRBV7-8	TRBJ1-5	-	-	CASSSGTAYQPQHF	TGTGCCAGCAGCTCCGGGACGGCATATCAGCCCCAGCATTTT
TRBV2	TRBJ1-5	-	-	CASQTADQPQHF	TGTGCCAGTCAGACAGCGGATCAGCCCCAGCATTTT
TRBV7-9	TRBJ2-7	-	TRBD1	CASSSGQGLGQYF	TGTGCCAGCAGCTCGGGACAGGGGTTGGGGCAGTACTTC
TRBV30	TRBJ1-2	-	-	CAWSVQRPFDGYTF	TGTGCCTGGAGTGTACAACGACCGTTCGATGGCTACACCTTC